This TCR beta chain is drawn from a study of spatial heterogeneity in lung cancer. On the study more broadly: The donors comprised some 72 untreated early-stage non-small cell lung cancer patients. Sequencing covered available follow-up PBMC samples collected a median of approximately 26 months after resection.

Single TCR cDNA molecules each had their own unique molecular identifier. TCRdb reprocessed the 5' RACE reads with MiXCR, giving one entry per CDR3 protein. Of some 110,000 distinct CDR3 sequences detected, 12% appear once; the ten largest clones hold roughly 15%. The time point is: blood at routine non-recurrence follow-up after resection. Whole RNA obtained from tumor, nontumor lung or frozen PBMC underwent sequencing without sorting. CDR3 length equals 13 residues. Between the trimmed V and J ends, which lost 6 bases and 0 bases, there was a span of 8 bases. From germline, CDR1 is MNHEY and CDR2 SVGEGT.

This sample comprised PBMCs, obtained at follow-up. The chain uses TRBV6-2 or TRBV6-3 and TRBJ1-2; unclear D gene. The receptor was derived from a male donor with early-stage non-small cell lung cancer. The CDR3 sequence: CASSGGPNYGYTF. DNA for the CDR3: TGTGCCAGCAGCGGCGGACCTAACTATGGCTACACCTTC.